This note documents a single TCR beta chain sequence. The antigen is unknown. The data are from a study of lymphopenia after photon versus proton radiotherapy. Study results and limitations: Oligoclonal CD8+ Temra expansion after nadir drove photon patients' diversity drop. Larger post-nadir TCR diversity loss correlated inversely with survival in deceased patients. Photon-treated patients lost naive T cells and TCR diversity; proton-treated stayed stable. Authors raise, but do not show, better survival with proton therapy.

The V gene's germline CDR1 is SEHNR and CDR2 FQNEAQ (reference sequence). This CDR3 is built from 16 residues. Trimming removed 1 base from V and 1 base from J, with 14 bases in between. Data came from immunoSEQ multiplex PCR; TCRdb stores just in-frame clones and leaves some out. The top ten hold about 4.7% of the sample, which has approximately 150,000 clones, about 88% seen once. The clonotype was recovered from a man aged 50 to 59 with gastric cancer. Sequences were derived from peripheral blood, sampled from a patient treated with photon-based radiotherapy. The rearrangement uses TRBV7-9 and TRBJ2-7; D might be TRBD1 (7 bases). Written as DNA, the CDR3 is TGTGCCAGCAGCTTAGGGACAGGAGGGGTTTCCTACGAGCAGTACTTC. Protein: CASSLGTGGVSYEQYF.